This T cell receptor (beta chain) was captured in a study of blood T cell repertoires in COVID-19. Across the whole study: Collection of acute and convalescent COVID-19 samples took place in the United States, Italy and Spain. PBMCs, B-cell-depleted T cells, or T cells provided the cDNA or gDNA that made up the material.

How the authors handled the data: It was from reference gene primer amplification that nucleated cell counts were estimated. The table came from immunoSEQ multiplex PCR; TCRdb's copy has only in-frame clones and leaves some out. That table furnishes V, J and clone size, whereas the DNA furnished D and trimming. Counted here are about 90,000 clones, around 90% occurring once; the ten biggest clones make up roughly 2.5%. The V gene lost 7 bases and the J gene lost 6 bases, with 7 bases spanning the gap. Germline V gives CDR1 SNHLY, CDR2 FYNNEI. The CDR3 is 11 residues long. Sequencing was performed on peripheral blood. The V call is TRBV2, the J call TRBJ2-1, with D hard to call. The TCR was taken from a man aged 50 or older with COVID-19, enrolled during active disease. The CDR3 region has the DNA TGTGCCAGCAATATCGGCAATGAGCAGTTCTTC. Protein: CASNIGNEQFF.